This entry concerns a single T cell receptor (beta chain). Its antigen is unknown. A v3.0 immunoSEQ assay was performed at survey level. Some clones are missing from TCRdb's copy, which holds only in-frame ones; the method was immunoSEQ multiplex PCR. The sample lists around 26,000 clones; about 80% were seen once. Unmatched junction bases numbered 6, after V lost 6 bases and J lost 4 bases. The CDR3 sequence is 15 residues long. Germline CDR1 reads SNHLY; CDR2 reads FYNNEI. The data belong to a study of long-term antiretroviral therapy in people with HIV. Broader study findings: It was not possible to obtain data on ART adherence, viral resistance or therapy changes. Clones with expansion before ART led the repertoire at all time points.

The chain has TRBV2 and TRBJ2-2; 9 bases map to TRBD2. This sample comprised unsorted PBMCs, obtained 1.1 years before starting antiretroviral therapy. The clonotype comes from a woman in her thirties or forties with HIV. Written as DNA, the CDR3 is TGTGCCAGCAGGTGGCGGGGGGGAATCACCGGGGAGCTGTTTTTT. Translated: CASRWRGGITGELFF.